The clone carrying this TCR beta chain was counted at least ten times. Antigen unknown. This entry comes from a study of early T cells in non-severe SARS-CoV-2 infection. Study overall: Unsorted whole blood bulk RNA was sequenced, with unpaired chains. Study results and caveats: Matching against VDJdb likely underestimated virus-specific expansions, favoring anti-spike CD8.

Molecules of cDNA were individually given unique molecular identifiers that were attached to them. TCRdb passed the 5' RACE reads through MiXCR, listing each CDR3 protein once. Among 50,000 to 65,000 distinct CDR3 sequences listed, around 13% were seen once. This CDR3 contains 13 residues. The germline V gene has CDR1 DFQATT and CDR2 SNEGSKA (reference sequence). Trimming removed 5 bases from V and 0 bases from J; junction bases left unmatched: 3. J is TRBJ1-2 and V is TRBV20-1; TRBD1 matches at 7 bases. The clonotype originates from an adult who was a healthcare worker with PCR-confirmed SARS-CoV-2 infection or an uninfected control (not recorded which). The sample taken for sequencing was whole blood. In DNA form, the CDR3 reads TGCAGTGCTCCGACAGGGACTAACTATGGCTACACCTTC. It yields the protein CSAPTGTNYGYTF.